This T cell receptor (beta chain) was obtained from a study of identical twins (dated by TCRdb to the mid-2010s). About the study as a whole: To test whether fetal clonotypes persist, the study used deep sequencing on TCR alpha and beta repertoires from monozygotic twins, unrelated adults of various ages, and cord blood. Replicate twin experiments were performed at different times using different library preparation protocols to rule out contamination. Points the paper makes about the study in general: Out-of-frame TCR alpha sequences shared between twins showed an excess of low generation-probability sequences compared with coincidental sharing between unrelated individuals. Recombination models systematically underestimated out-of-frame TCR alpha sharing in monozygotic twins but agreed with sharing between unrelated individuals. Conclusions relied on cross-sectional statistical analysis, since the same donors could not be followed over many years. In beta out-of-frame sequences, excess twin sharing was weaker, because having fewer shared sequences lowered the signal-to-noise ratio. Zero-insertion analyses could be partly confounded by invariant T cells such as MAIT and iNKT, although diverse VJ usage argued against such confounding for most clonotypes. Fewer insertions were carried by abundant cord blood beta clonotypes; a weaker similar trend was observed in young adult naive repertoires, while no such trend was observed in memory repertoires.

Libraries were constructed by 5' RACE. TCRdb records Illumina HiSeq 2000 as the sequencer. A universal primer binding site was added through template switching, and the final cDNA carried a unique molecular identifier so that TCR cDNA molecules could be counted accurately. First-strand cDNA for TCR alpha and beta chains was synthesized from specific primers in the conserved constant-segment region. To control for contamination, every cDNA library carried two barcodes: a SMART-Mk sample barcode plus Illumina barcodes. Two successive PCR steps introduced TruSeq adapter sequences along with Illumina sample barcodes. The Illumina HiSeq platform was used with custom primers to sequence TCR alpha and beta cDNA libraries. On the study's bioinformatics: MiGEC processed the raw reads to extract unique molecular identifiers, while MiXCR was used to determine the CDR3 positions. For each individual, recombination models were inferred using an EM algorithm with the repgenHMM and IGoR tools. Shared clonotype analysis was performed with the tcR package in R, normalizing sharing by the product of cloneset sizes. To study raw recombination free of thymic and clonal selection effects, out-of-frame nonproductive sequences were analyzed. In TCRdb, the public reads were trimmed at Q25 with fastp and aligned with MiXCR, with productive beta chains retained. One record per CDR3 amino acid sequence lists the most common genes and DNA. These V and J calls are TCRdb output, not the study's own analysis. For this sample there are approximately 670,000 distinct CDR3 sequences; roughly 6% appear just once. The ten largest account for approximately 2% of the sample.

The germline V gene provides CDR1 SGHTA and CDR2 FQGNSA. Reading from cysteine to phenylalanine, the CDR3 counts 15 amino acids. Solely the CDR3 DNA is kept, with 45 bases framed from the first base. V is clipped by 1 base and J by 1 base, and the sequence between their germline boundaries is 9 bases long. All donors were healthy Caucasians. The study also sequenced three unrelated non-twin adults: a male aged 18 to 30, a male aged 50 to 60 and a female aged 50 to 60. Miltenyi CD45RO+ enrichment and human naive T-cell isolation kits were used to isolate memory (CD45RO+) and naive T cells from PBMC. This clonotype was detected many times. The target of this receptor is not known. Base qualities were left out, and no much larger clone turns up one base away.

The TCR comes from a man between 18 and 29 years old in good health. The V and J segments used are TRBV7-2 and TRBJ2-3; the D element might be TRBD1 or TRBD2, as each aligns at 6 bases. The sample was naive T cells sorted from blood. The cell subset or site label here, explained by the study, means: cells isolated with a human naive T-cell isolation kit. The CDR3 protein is CASSLVGGRTDTQYF. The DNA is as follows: TGTGCCAGCAGCTTAGTTGGGGGGCGCACAGATACGCAGTATTTT.